These 27 T cell receptor beta chains were sequenced from one sample in a study of blood T cell repertoires in COVID-19. Assay: immunoSEQ multiplex PCR; the TCRdb copy retains only in-frame clones and omits some. The profile shows 65,000 to 75,000 clones, roughly nine tenths of them singletons. Sequences were obtained from peripheral blood. Receptors originate from a man over 45 with active COVID-19.

CDR3 coding DNA: TGTGCCAGCAGCCACAGTGGGACAGGGGGCAATCTTGGCTACACCTTC. This encodes CASSHSGTGGNLGYTF. V gene TRBV5-6 combines with J gene TRBJ1-2, with TRBD1 matching over 12 bases. Germline V CDR1 and CDR2: SGHDT, YYEEEE. V lost 4 bases, J lost 7 bases, and 11 bases stayed unmatched. The CDR3 has 16 amino acids.

The gene calls are TRBV7-2 and TRBJ2-3; D gene uncertain. CDR3 size: 13 residues. Looked up from germline, CDR1 is SGHTA and CDR2 is FQGNSA. Trimming took 6 bases from V and 1 from J, leaving 8 bases between them. The CDR3 DNA reads as TGTGCCAGCAGGAGTGCGGGCACAGATACGCAGTATTTT. It translates to CASRSAGTDTQYF.

J is TRBJ2-2 and V is TRBV3-1 (or the pseudogene TRBV3-2); TRBD1 might be the D (5 bases). Germline loops: CDR1 LGHDT, CDR2 YNNKEL (reference sequence). This CDR3 has 17 residues. V gave up 1 base and J gave up 5 bases, with 17 bases separating them. CDR3 sequence: CASSQVTVAGWTGELFF. In DNA form, the CDR3 reads TGTGCCAGCAGCCAAGTTACGGTTGCAGGGTGGACCGGGGAGCTGTTTTTT.

The J gene is TRBJ1-5, the V gene TRBV5-1; D is possibly TRBD1 (5 bases). V gave up 7 bases and J gave up 4 bases, with 12 bases separating them. Looked up from germline, CDR1 is SGHRS and CDR2 is YFSETQ. This CDR3 is built from 13 residues. This chain's CDR3 is CASRRGENQPQHF. DNA of the CDR3: TGCGCCAGCCGACGGGGGGAAAATCAGCCCCAGCATTTT.

V gene TRBV3-1 (or the pseudogene TRBV3-2) combines with J gene TRBJ2-3; TRBD2 is a possible D gene (5 bases). Deletions cut 4 bases from V and 6 bases from J, with 17 bases between. The CDR3 covers 15 residues. Germline V gene data show CDR1 as LGHDT and CDR2 as YNNKEL (reference sequence). The CDR3 here is CASSPEAVDWDTQYF. The CDR3 DNA follows: TGTGCCAGCAGCCCTGAAGCGGTAGACTGGGATACGCAGTATTTT.

The chain carries TRBV28 and TRBJ1-4, with 10 bases fitting TRBD1. Trimming removed 6 bases from V and 2 bases from J; junction bases left unmatched: 3. The CDR3 totals 15 residues. From germline, CDR1 is MDHEN and CDR2 SYDVKM. The CDR3 spells CASRRTGGTNEKLFF. CDR3 sequence (DNA): TGTGCCAGCAGGCGGACAGGGGGGACTAATGAAAAACTGTTTTTT.

The rearrangement joins TRBV16 to TRBJ1-4, with D possibly matching TRBD1 (5 bases). The V gene's germline CDR1 is KGHSY and CDR2 FQNENV. The V gene lost 7 bases and the J gene lost 8 bases, with 17 bases spanning the gap. The CDR3 loop spans 14 amino acids. The DNA for the CDR3 is TGTGCCAGCACCTCGGGCAGGGAAAAGGAAAAACTGTTTTTT. Its protein is CASTSGREKEKLFF.

The V gene is TRBV6-6, the J gene TRBJ2-3; 8 nucleotides align to TRBD2. J lost 3 bases, V lost 5 bases, and 7 bases had no gene match. The CDR3 has 15 amino acids. CDR1 MNHNY and CDR2 SVGAGI come from the germline V gene (reference sequence). The CDR3 region has the DNA TGTGCCAGCAGTACCGGGACTAGTCGGACAGATACGCAGTATTTT. This encodes CASSTGTSRTDTQYF.

The chain is built from TRBV19 and TRBJ1-2; TRBD1 matches 10 bases. The CDR3 covers 15 residues. With V trimmed by 4 bases and J by 6 bases, 8 bases remained unmatched. Germline-derived CDR1 and CDR2 are LNHDA and SQIVND (reference sequence). The CDR3 sequence is CASSSKDRGLNGYTF. CDR3 bases: TGTGCCAGTAGTAGCAAGGACAGGGGGTTGAATGGCTACACCTTC.

This clone is a singleton in its sample. The rearrangement joins TRBV2 to TRBJ1-4; D perhaps matches TRBD1 (5 bases). CDR3 size: 17 residues. The ends were cut back, 1 base at V and 6 bases at J, with 18 bases in the middle. Germline lookup yields CDR1 SNHLY and CDR2 FYNNEI. CDR3 sequence: CASSEDGSIRGDEKLFF. CDR3 nucleotides: TGTGCCAGCAGTGAAGATGGGTCAATCCGGGGGGATGAAAAACTGTTTTTT.

This clone was observed a single time. The CDR3 DNA reads TGCGCCAGCAGCCAAGCGAGGGGGAGTGCCAATGAGCAGTTCTTC. It specifies CASSQARGSANEQFF. The rearrangement joins TRBV4-1 to TRBJ2-1; perhaps TRBD1 as D (6 bases). Germline V lookup: CDR1 MGHRA, CDR2 YSYEKL. The CDR3 covers 15 residues. Trimming shortened V by 1 base and J by 6 bases, and 13 bases separated the two germline ends.

The CDR3 DNA reads TGCAGTGCTAGTCCAGGGGGCTATGCCCTGAACACTGAAGCTTTCTTT. It encodes CSASPGGYALNTEAFF. The rearrangement joins TRBV20-1 to TRBJ1-1, with TRBD1 identical over 8 bases. J lost 0 bases, V lost 3 bases, and 9 bases had no gene match. The CDR3 extends over 16 amino acids. Per the germline V gene, CDR1 is DFQATT and CDR2 is SNEGSKA (reference sequence).

This chain links TRBV27 with TRBJ1-2; 10 bases line up with TRBD1. Germline lookup yields CDR1 MNHEY and CDR2 SMNVEV (reference sequence). With V trimmed by 4 bases and J by 5 bases, 13 bases remained unmatched. The CDR3 runs 17 residues. The CDR3 sequence: CASSSRDRGKGTYGYTF. CDR3 in DNA: TGTGCCAGCAGTTCCCGGGACAGGGGTAAAGGGACGTATGGCTACACCTTC.

The V gene is TRBV27, the J gene TRBJ2-5; D is perhaps TRBD1 (5 bases). This CDR3 is built from 12 residues. Germline V gene lookup returns CDR1 MNHEY and CDR2 SMNVEV (reference sequence). Trimming cost V 10 bases and J 7 bases, with 16 bases left between them. The CDR3 DNA sequence: TGTGCCAAAACAGGATTCTCGTGGACCCAGTACTTC. Translated: CAKTGFSWTQYF.

The genes are TRBV10-3 and TRBJ2-2; D may be TRBD1 (6 bases). The CDR3 spans 16 residues. CDR1 is ENHRY and CDR2 is SYGVKD in the germline V gene. Trimming removed 4 bases from V and 2 bases from J, with 14 bases in between. CDR3 residues: CAISAAGTLNTGELFF. The DNA of the CDR3 is TGTGCCATCAGTGCAGCCGGGACATTAAACACCGGGGAGCTGTTTTTT.

A single count supports this clone. This chain uses TRBV14 with TRBJ2-1; 11 nucleotides line up with TRBD2. Germline CDR1 and CDR2: SGHDN and FVKESK. The CDR3 is 14 residues long. V was clipped by 4 bases and J by 12 bases; unmatched bases: 8. In DNA form, the CDR3 reads TGTGCCAGCAGCCCCTCTAGCGGGGGGACGAGGCAGTTCTTC. Its protein is CASSPSSGGTRQFF.

This clone was observed a handful of times. The chain has TRBV4-1 and TRBJ2-7; 10 bases match TRBD1. The trim removed 4 bases at V and 6 bases at J, leaving 3 bases unmatched. The length of the CDR3 is 13 residues. Germline V lookup: CDR1 MGHRA, CDR2 YSYEKL. The CDR3 protein is CASSPGTGVEQYF. Written as DNA, the CDR3 is TGCGCCAGCAGCCCCGGGACAGGGGTCGAGCAGTACTTC.

V and J are TRBV2 and TRBJ2-5; 7 nucleotides line up with TRBD1. The CDR3 is 14 amino acids. The germline gives CDR1 SNHLY, CDR2 FYNNEI. V was pared by 5 bases and J by 2 bases, with 5 bases of the junction left unmatched. The CDR3 sequence is CASSRQGVQETQYF. As DNA, the CDR3 is TGTGCCAGCAGTAGACAGGGTGTACAAGAGACCCAGTACTTC. The variable domain in full, with the rest retrieved from reference TRBV2 and TRBJ2-5, is EPEVTQTPSHQVTQMGQEVILRCVPISNHLYFYWYRQILGQKVEFLVSFYNNEISEKSEIFDDQFSVERPDGSNFTLKIRSTKLEDSAMYFCASSRQGVQETQYFGPGTRLLVL.

The chain employs TRBV5-6 and TRBJ2-1, with 7 positions matching TRBD1. CDR3 length equals 14 residues. The J segment lost 7 bases and the V segment lost 4 bases, leaving 8 bases of the junction unmatched. In germline, CDR1 is SGHDT, CDR2 YYEEEE. The CDR3 DNA reads TGTGCCAGCAGCGGGGACAGCCCTCTTAATGAGCAGTTCTTC. Protein product: CASSGDSPLNEQFF.

The chain employs TRBV18 and TRBJ1-2, with 8 bases aligning to TRBD1. Germline lookup yields CDR1 KGHSH and CDR2 LQKENI. The CDR3 contains 14 residues. V shed 2 bases, J shed 3 bases, and the junction held 2 bases outside the gene matches. CDR3 amino acids: CASSPNRGDYGYTF. The CDR3 DNA reads TGTGCCAGCTCACCAAACAGGGGGGACTATGGCTACACCTTC.

CDR3: CAISEGGFAEKLFF. The CDR3 DNA reads as TGTGCCATCAGTGAAGGGGGTTTTGCTGAAAAACTGTTTTTT. This sequence joins TRBV10-3 and TRBJ1-4, with D possibly matching TRBD1 (6 bases). The V gene lost 3 bases and the J gene lost 7 bases, with 12 bases spanning the gap. Germline CDR1 ENHRY, CDR2 SYGVKD. The CDR3 has 14 residues.

This chain connects TRBV7-8 to TRBJ2-5; a weak D match, TRBD2 (6 bases). The CDR3 totals 14 residues. Germline CDR1 SGHVS, CDR2 FQNEAQ. V was cut by 5 bases and J by 3 bases, with 13 bases left in between. The CDR3: CASSPVAEEETQYF. CDR3 in DNA: TGTGCCAGCAGCCCTGTAGCGGAAGAAGAGACCCAGTACTTC. The variable domain in full, completed from reference TRBV7-8 and TRBJ2-5, reads GAGVSQSPRYKVAKRGQDVALRCDPISGHVSLFWYQQALGQGPEFLTYFQNEAQLDKSGLPSDRFFAERPEGSVSTLKIQRTQQEDSAVYLCASSPVAEEETQYFGPGTRLLVL.

The chain joins TRBV2 to TRBJ2-3; the match to TRBD2 covers 13 bases. Trimming took 5 bases from V and 2 from J; bases not matched to a gene: 4. The CDR3 has 16 residues. Per germline, CDR1 SNHLY and CDR2 FYNNEI. The CDR3 reads CASSKGLAGNTDTQYF. The CDR3 region has the DNA TGTGCCAGCAGTAAGGGACTAGCGGGGAACACAGATACGCAGTATTTT.

V gene TRBV18 combines with J gene TRBJ2-1; D call uncertain. The CDR3 is made up of 11 amino acids. The V gene's germline CDR1 is KGHSH and CDR2 LQKENI. V was shortened by 3 bases and J by 10 bases, with 7 bases between the two germline ends. CDR3 residues: CASSPNQEQFF. The CDR3 DNA is TGTGCCAGCTCACCGAATCAGGAGCAGTTCTTC.

The chain combines TRBV7-2 with TRBJ1-2, with TRBD1 matching over 7 bases. The trim removed 3 bases at V and 4 bases at J, leaving 8 bases unmatched. The CDR3 totals 15 residues. The V gene's germline CDR1 is SGHTA and CDR2 FQGNSA. CDR3 sequence reads: CASSFYRGLSYGYTF. In DNA form, the CDR3 reads TGTGCCAGCAGCTTCTACAGGGGTTTAAGCTATGGCTACACCTTC.

The chain couples TRBV19 to TRBJ1-5; D not resolved. The CDR3 contains 15 residues. Per germline, CDR1 LNHDA and CDR2 SQIVND (reference sequence). Trimming pared 6 bases from V and 6 bases from J, leaving 18 bases between. For the CDR3, the DNA is TGTGCCAGTAGGAACCCCAGGTCGGAGGGTCAGCCCCAGCATTTT. This gives the protein CASRNPRSEGQPQHF.

V usage is TRBV7-9 and J usage is TRBJ1-4; 12 nucleotides agree with TRBD1. The length of the CDR3 is 18 residues. The trim removed 5 bases at V and 4 bases at J, leaving 11 bases unmatched. In germline, CDR1 is SEHNR, CDR2 FQNEAQ (reference sequence). The CDR3 reads CASSRGTGGGLSNEKLFF. CDR3 bases: TGTGCCAGCAGCCGCGGGACAGGGGGCGGTCTGAGTAATGAAAAACTGTTTTTT.